This T cell receptor beta chain came from a study of T cell responses to AZD1222 COVID-19 vaccine (dated by TCRdb to the early 2020s). About the investigation overall: TCR sequencing covered 233 trial participants: about 210 given two doses of AZD1222 and 26 given two doses of MenACWY control vaccine. Trial participants were enrolled by age into subgroups of 18-55, 56-69 and 70-plus years, and about 150, 27 and 61 TCR-sequenced participants, respectively, were included in these subgroups. What the authors observed across the whole study: Spike-specific TCR breadth and depth rose significantly after two AZD1222 doses compared with day 0 and with MenACWY recipients. The whole spike protein was spanned by vaccine-associated CD4 TCRs, and dominant responses were seen in regions 160-218 and 743-854. In the small 56-69-year group, the increase in depth fell short of significance, most likely because of low power. Participants were mostly white British and included more females than males, and it was suggested by the authors that clonal diversity may have been underestimated. No day 14 peak-response samples were available, so repertoires were characterized only after the peak T cell response. Epitopes outside the regions mutated in the B.1.351 and B.1.1.7 variants were reportedly recognized by nearly half of the unique spike-specific TCRs. Conclusions about previously exposed vaccinees are limited, since just a handful of AZD1222 recipients were seropositive for SARS-CoV-2 at baseline.

The label giving this sample's time point can be read as: about 28 days (+/-7) after the second vaccine dose. AZD1222 recipients with second doses at about 4 weeks or about 12 weeks were pooled, because spike-specific TCR depth and breadth did not differ between schedules. Vaccinee samples were obtained from the UK trials COV001 and COV002, which included a single-blind randomized controlled phase 2/3 trial of AZD1222 (ChAdOx1 nCoV-19) in healthy adults. Trial participant PBMC samples were collected at day 0 and day 28 after the second dose for TCRbeta chain sequencing. Only one count was recorded for this clone. The antigen it recognizes is unknown. It has no much larger one-base neighbor in the sample; base qualities were not kept. The CDR3 regions of human TCRbeta chains were subjected to immunosequencing. Per the original workflow: TCRs in the repertoires were matched against a reference library of SARS-CoV-2-specific TCRs that had been generated with the MIRA antigen-specificity platform. Breadth meant the fraction of unique TCRs that were SARS-CoV-2-associated, whereas depth meant the fraction of total T cells that were SARS-CoV-2-associated. Using the MIRA data, each spike-specific TCR was mapped to the spike region that the TCR reacts to and placed in a CD4 or CD8 class. Log10-transformed breadth and depth values were compared by one-way ANOVA with Sidak's multiple comparisons tests. Not all clones reach the TCRdb copy of this immuneACCESS table, which keeps in-frame sequences only. Checked studies attribute under half of the gap to unresolved V genes and leave the rest unexplained. That table supplies the V and J calls and clone size; D and trimming were determined from the DNA. The sample yields some 140,000 clones; around 93% were counted once. Roughly 7% of the sample is held by the ten biggest clonotypes.

The sequence derives from an adult who received the AZD1222 COVID-19 vaccine. Sample: peripheral blood, taken 28 days after the second AZD1222 dose.

The CDR3: CASSFLRVPNTEAFF. The bases read TGTGCCAGCAGCTTTTTGAGGGTCCCGAACACTGAAGCTTTCTTT. The receptor chain draws on TRBV5-5 and TRBJ1-1, with no confidently assigned D gene. Reading from cysteine to phenylalanine, the CDR3 counts 15 amino acids. CDR3 DNA is the only sequence kept; it has 45 bases, read in frame from the first base. The germline V gene (reference sequence) yields SGHKS for CDR1 and YYEKEE for CDR2. V is clipped by 2 bases and J by 1 base, and the sequence between their germline boundaries is 12 bases long.